The 13 T cell receptor beta chains below all came from one sample that was sequenced in a study of shared clonotypes between healthy human individuals. CD45RO negativity and positive selection for CCR7 defined naive CD8 cells, a population that excluded terminally differentiated effector memory CD45RA+ cells. The assay was immunoSEQ multiplex PCR, and TCRdb's table has in-frame clones only and misses some. The table lists hundreds of thousands of clones, about 96% of them singletons, with about 0.11% in the top ten. Sequenced material: naive CD8+ T cells sorted from blood. Source of these receptors: a woman aged 25 to 39 in good health.

The V and J genes are TRBV28 and TRBJ2-4, with D uncertain. Germline CDR1 reads MDHEN; CDR2 reads SYDVKM. Trimming removed 4 bases at V and 7 bases at J, with 17 bases between. The CDR3 is 15 amino acids. The CDR3 bases are TGTGCCAGCAGTTCCATTGGGTTAACTGGGAACATTCAGTACTTC. Its translation is CASSSIGLTGNIQYF.

The V and J genes are TRBV4-1 and TRBJ2-3, with D possibly TRBD2 on 6 matching bases. This CDR3 contains 14 residues. CDR1 and CDR2 (germline): MGHRA, YSYEKL. Trimming pared 1 base from V and 6 bases from J, leaving 11 bases between. The CDR3 protein is CASSQGAGVDTQYF. The CDR3 DNA sequence: TGCGCCAGCAGCCAAGGAGCGGGCGTGGATACGCAGTATTTT.

A remark on this clone: The sample carries other DNA sequences with the same CDR3. The rearrangement uses TRBV7-9 and TRBJ2-7; possibly TRBD1 or TRBD2 for D (5 bases each). The V gene lost 5 bases and the J gene lost 5 bases, with 10 bases spanning the gap. The V gene's germline CDR1 is SEHNR and CDR2 FQNEAQ (reference sequence). This CDR3 spans 12 amino acids. The CDR3 region is CASSLEGNEQYF. The DNA of the CDR3 is TGTGCCAGCAGCCTCGAGGGGAACGAGCAGTACTTC. The full variable domain, its missing parts supplied by reference TRBV7-9 and TRBJ2-7, is DTGVSQNPRHKITKRGQNVTFRCDPISEHNRLYWYRQTLGQGPEFLTYFQNEAQLEKSRLLSDRFSAERPKGSFSTLEIQRTEQGDSAMYLCASSLEGNEQYFGPGTRLTVT.

This clone was observed a single time. The chain recombines TRBV28 with TRBJ1-5, with no clear D. Trimming took 6 bases from V and 9 from J, leaving 15 bases between them. Looked up from germline, CDR1 is MDHEN and CDR2 is SYDVKM. This CDR3 has 13 residues. CDR3 residues: CASSRDNEVPQHF. The CDR3 DNA sequence: TGTGCCAGCAGCCGGGATAACGAGGTGCCCCAGCATTTT.

The rearrangement links TRBV5-4 to TRBJ1-1, with D hard to call. CDR1 is SGHNT, CDR2 YYREEE, per germline (reference sequence). The CDR3 is made up of 14 amino acids. The V end lost 0 bases, the J end lost 3 bases, and 9 bases lay between the germline ends. For the CDR3, the DNA is TGTGCCAGCAGCTTGGGAGGGATGGACACTGAAGCTTTCTTT. Amino acid sequence: CASSLGGMDTEAFF.

This chain uses TRBV6-1 with TRBJ2-2; perhaps D is TRBD1 or TRBD2 (5 bases each). V lost 0 bases and J 5 bases, leaving 10 bases between the germline ends. CDR3 size: 15 residues. Per germline, CDR1 MNHNS and CDR2 SASEGT. The CDR3 bases are TGTGCCAGCAGTGAAGCGGGGACGCGGACCGGGGAGCTGTTTTTT. Protein sequence: CASSEAGTRTGELFF.

DNA for the CDR3: TGTGCCAGCAGTGTGTCCCAGGGCCAGTCCTACGAGCAGTACTTC. Amino acids: CASSVSQGQSYEQYF. The chain carries TRBV2 and TRBJ2-5; D perhaps matches TRBD1 (5 bases). TRBJ2-7 explains the end of the DNA better; the J call may be wrong. Looked up from germline, CDR1 is SNHLY and CDR2 is FYNNEI. This CDR3 spans 15 amino acids.

The CDR3 loop reads CASSLDPSGKGYEQYF. CDR3 sequence (DNA): TGTGCCAGCAGCTTGGACCCTAGCGGGAAGGGCTACGAGCAGTACTTC. The V and J genes are TRBV5-6 and TRBJ2-5; 9 bases align to TRBD2. The J call may be wrong; the DNA end is better matched by TRBJ2-7. The germline CDR1 and CDR2 sequences are SGHDT and YYEEEE. The CDR3 runs 16 residues.

This sequence joins TRBV28 and TRBJ2-1; D is perhaps TRBD1 (7 bases). The ends were cut back, 3 bases at V and 4 bases at J, with 19 bases in the middle. CDR3 length: 17 amino acids. Per germline, CDR1 MDHEN and CDR2 SYDVKM. CDR3 sequence: CASSFVASEGAYNEQFF. The DNA of the CDR3 is TGTGCCAGCAGTTTTGTGGCTAGCGAGGGGGCTTACAATGAGCAGTTCTTC.

The chain combines TRBV27 with TRBJ2-1, with D possibly being TRBD1 (6 bases). This CDR3 is built from 14 residues. With 2 bases removed from V and 6 bases from J, the gap between germline ends came to 11 bases. Germline V gives CDR1 MNHEY, CDR2 SMNVEV (reference sequence). DNA of the CDR3: TGTGCCAGCAGTTTAGCAGGGGTCATCAATGAGCAGTTCTTC. It yields the protein CASSLAGVINEQFF.

J is TRBJ2-7 and V is TRBV5-4; D is uncertain. Germline V gives CDR1 SGHNT, CDR2 YYREEE (reference sequence). This CDR3 is 14 amino acids long. The V end was cut by 4 bases, the J end by 2 bases, with 13 bases between. This CDR3 is CASSQKDGAYEQYF. CDR3 bases: TGTGCCAGCAGCCAAAAGGACGGTGCCTACGAGCAGTACTTC.

V gene TRBV28 combines with J gene TRBJ2-1; D is possibly TRBD2 (5 bases). Trimming left V 3 bases short and J 8 bases short, with 11 bases between. The CDR3 spans 13 residues. In germline, CDR1 is MDHEN, CDR2 SYDVKM. CDR3 protein: CASSFVGNHEQFF. As DNA, the CDR3 is TGTGCCAGCAGTTTCGTCGGGAACCATGAGCAGTTCTTC.

The chain links TRBV2 to TRBJ2-5, with 9 bases matching TRBD2. This CDR3 has 14 amino acids. Germline CDR1 SNHLY, CDR2 FYNNEI. With 8 bases clipped from V and 3 bases from J, the junction kept 7 bases outside the gene matches. The CDR3 sequence: CASQTSGYEETQYF. The CDR3 DNA follows: TGTGCCAGCCAGACTAGCGGTTATGAAGAGACCCAGTACTTC.